This T cell receptor beta chain was documented in a study of T cell repertoires in cytomegalovirus infection. Findings and limits, study-wide: CMV-specific HLA-C-restricted TCR beta clonotypes dominated the ex vivo response.

TCRdb analysed the reads with MiXCR anew, one entry per CDR3 protein. This sample carries under 30,000 distinct CDR3 sequences, about 23% of them seen once, and the ten largest clones take 90% to 95%. The CDR3 contains 18 residues. CDR1 and CDR2 (germline): MNHEY, SVGEGT. Trimming shortened V by 2 bases and J by 4 bases, and 23 bases separated the two germline ends. This clonotype came up a few times. The antigen is not known. This TCR came from a human donor in good health (CMV status not recorded). Some clones in this sample may be carry-over from other donors' samples. The chain employs TRBV6-2 or TRBV6-3 and TRBJ1-1; the D gene is possibly TRBD1 (6 bases). Specimen: CD8+ T cells from cultured PBMCs, collected from culture after CMV antigen stimulation. The DNA of the CDR3 is TGTGCCAGCAGTTACCGAGGGGGTCCGCCTCCGGCGCTCACTGAAGCTTTCTTT. This codes for CASSYRGGPPPALTEAFF.